These 6 T cell receptor beta chains came from one sample sequenced in a study of glioma-infiltrating T cells. Using RNA template, CDR3s of TCR alpha and beta were amplified with iRepertoire arm-PCR. Each CDR3 protein gets one entry after TCRdb re-called the multiplex PCR reads with MiXCR. Found here are roughly 100,000 distinct CDR3 sequences, around 29% of them singletons; the top ten hold 35% to 55%. The material sequenced was glioma tissue, nonneoplastic brain tissue, or PBMCs (not recorded which). All receptors come from a human donor with low-grade glioma or glioblastoma, undergoing nonglioma brain surgery, or in good health (not recorded which).

This clonotype appeared many times. The chain joins TRBV20-1 to TRBJ1-2; TRBD1 is a possible D gene (6 bases). Trimming removed 6 bases from V and 8 bases from J, with 22 bases in between. Germline V gene sequence: CDR1 DFQATT, CDR2 SNEGSKA (reference sequence). The CDR3 is 14 residues long. CDR3 amino acids: CSATSSGVIGGYTF. In DNA form, the CDR3 reads TGCAGTGCAACCTCTTCAGGGGTGATCGGGGGCTACACCTTC.

CDR3 sequence reads: CASSPQGTTDTQYF. Written as DNA, the CDR3 is TGCGCCAGCAGCCCGCAGGGCACCACAGATACGCAGTATTTT. The gene calls are TRBV5-1 and TRBJ2-3; weak D call: TRBD1 (5 bases). Germline V gives CDR1 SGHRS, CDR2 YFSETQ. Trimming removed 4 bases from V and 2 bases from J, with 11 bases in between. CDR3 length: 14 residues.

Comments on this clonotype: A read error is likely, as this CDR3 ends without the conserved phenylalanine or tryptophan. The chain uses TRBV5-1 and TRBJ1-1; 8 nucleotides match TRBD1. Germline V CDR1 and CDR2: SGHRS, YFSETQ. This CDR3 comprises 16 residues. After removal of 3 bases from V and 5 bases from J, the junction contained 12 bases not matched to a gene. The CDR3 region has the DNA TGCGCCAGCAGCTGGACAGGGCAGGGATCGGGAACTGAAGCTTTCCTT. Its translation: CASSWTGQGSGTEAFL.

This clonotype was counted at least ten times. This chain connects TRBV20-1 to TRBJ2-4; TRBD2 might be the D (5 bases). The CDR3 is 11 residues long. The V end was cut by 7 bases, the J end by 7 bases, with 11 bases between. Germline V gives CDR1 DFQATT, CDR2 SNEGSKA (reference sequence). CDR3 sequence reads: CSGWTSNIQYF. In DNA form, the CDR3 reads TGCAGTGGTTGGACTTCGAACATTCAGTACTTC.

This clonotype showed up just a few times. This sequence joins TRBV6-1 and TRBJ2-6; D uncertain. Trimming removed 6 bases at V and 2 bases at J, with 8 bases between. This CDR3 comprises 14 residues. The germline V gene has CDR1 MNHNS and CDR2 SASEGT. In nucleotides, the CDR3 is TGTGCCAGCAGCAGGTACACTGGGGCCAACGTCCTGACTTTC. Its protein is CASSRYTGANVLTF.

This clonotype came up many times. This chain joins TRBV7-2 and TRBJ1-1, with D uncertain. V lost 5 bases and J 7 bases, leaving 20 bases between the germline ends. This CDR3 comprises 15 residues. Germline V gives CDR1 SGHTA, CDR2 FQGNSA. The CDR3: CASSPAGSTPGEAFF. The CDR3 DNA sequence: TGTGCCAGCAGCCCGGCGGGGTCCACCCCCGGTGAAGCTTTCTTT.